These 27 T cell receptor beta chains originate from one sample sequenced in a study of shared clonotypes between healthy human individuals. Produced via immunoSEQ multiplex PCR; TCRdb's table is partial and in-frame only. The repertoire has millions of clones, 85% to 95% of them found once; the top ten carry 1% to 1.3%. The naive CD8 population came from CD45RO-negative cells selected for CCR7, without terminally differentiated effector memory CD45RA+ cells. Sample: naive CD8+ T cells sorted from blood. The receptors originated from a man aged 18 to 30 in good health.

The rearrangement links TRBV7-8 to TRBJ2-7; 11 positions agree with TRBD2. Germline trimming cut 4 bases from V and 6 bases from J; bases unmatched to any gene: 8. The CDR3 runs to 15 residues. The V gene's germline CDR1 is SGHVS and CDR2 FQNEAQ. The CDR3 DNA reads TGTGCCAGCAGCTCATTAGCGGGAGGGTCGGGCGAGCAGTACTTC. This sequence encodes CASSSLAGGSGEQYF. Full variable domain (outside the CDR3, taken from reference TRBV7-8 and TRBJ2-7): GAGVSQSPRYKVAKRGQDVALRCDPISGHVSLFWYQQALGQGPEFLTYFQNEAQLDKSGLPSDRFFAERPEGSVSTLKIQRTQQEDSAVYLCASSSLAGGSGEQYFGPGTRLTVT.

The genes are TRBV9 and TRBJ2-1; 8 bases are shared with TRBD1. Germline trimming cut 0 bases from V and 7 bases from J; bases unmatched to any gene: 6. The CDR3 runs 15 residues. CDR1 is SGDLS and CDR2 is YYNGEE in the germline V gene. The CDR3 loop reads CASSVAGTGKNEQFF. In DNA form, the CDR3 reads TGTGCCAGCAGCGTAGCCGGGACAGGTAAGAATGAGCAGTTCTTC.

The rearrangement uses TRBV19 and TRBJ2-7; 7 positions match TRBD1. With V trimmed by 6 bases and J by 0 bases, 5 bases remained unmatched. This CDR3 comprises 14 residues. Germline assignment: CDR1 LNHDA and CDR2 SQIVND (reference sequence). CDR3 sequence reads: CASSPTGASYEQYF. The CDR3, as DNA: TGTGCCAGTAGCCCTACAGGGGCCTCCTACGAGCAGTACTTC.

The CDR3 spells CASSSGLVNEQFF. As DNA, the CDR3 is TGTGCCAGCAGCTCGGGTCTAGTCAATGAGCAGTTCTTC. The V and J genes are TRBV5-5 and TRBJ2-1; D is unclear. CDR1 and CDR2 (germline): SGHKS, YYEKEE (reference sequence). Trimming took 3 bases from V and 6 from J, leaving 10 bases between them. The CDR3 consists of 13 residues.

The chain combines TRBV4-3 with TRBJ1-1, with D hard to call. The CDR3 is made up of 14 amino acids. Trimming took off 5 bases at V and 4 bases at J, with 14 bases between the two ends. Germline CDR1 reads LGHNA; CDR2 reads YSLEER. In nucleotides, the CDR3 is TGCGCCAGCAGCGACATCCCAGCTAGCACTGAAGCTTTCTTT. Translated, it gives CASSDIPASTEAFF.

The chain combines TRBV7-9 with TRBJ2-3; 13 bases match TRBD2. Germline lookup yields CDR1 SEHNR and CDR2 FQNEAQ (reference sequence). The CDR3 length is 17 residues. Trimming removed 5 bases from V and 3 bases from J; junction bases left unmatched: 8. CDR3 coding DNA: TGTGCCAGCAGCACCGGACTAGCGGGAGTTTATACAGATACGCAGTATTTT. Protein product: CASSTGLAGVYTDTQYF.

This sequence joins TRBV5-6 and TRBJ2-1; 7 nucleotides match TRBD2. This CDR3 is 13 amino acids long. After removal of 4 bases from V and 5 bases from J, the junction contained 3 bases not matched to a gene. Germline CDR1 is SGHDT and CDR2 is YYEEEE. CDR3 in amino acids: CASSEGLNNEQFF. The CDR3, as DNA: TGTGCCAGCAGCGAGGGACTAAACAATGAGCAGTTCTTC.

This clone was seen just once. The same CDR3 also results from other DNA sequences found in this sample. The J gene is TRBJ2-7, the V gene TRBV27; 8 positions match TRBD2. The CDR3 loop spans 14 amino acids. J was trimmed by 1 base and V by 6 bases; bases with no gene match: 5. Per the germline V gene, CDR1 is MNHEY and CDR2 is SMNVEV (reference sequence). Here the CDR3 DNA reads TGTGCCAGCAGCATCGCGGGGGGATCCTACGAGCAGTACTTC. Translation gives CASSIAGGSYEQYF.

The gene calls are TRBV12-5 and TRBJ2-1; the D is unclear. Germline values: CDR1 LGHNT, CDR2 FRNRAP. V shed 3 bases and J shed 7 bases, with 10 bases lying between them. There are 13 residues in the CDR3. The CDR3 DNA reads as TGTGCTAGTGGTTTCGCCGGGTCGAATGAGCAGTTCTTC. Residues: CASGFAGSNEQFF.

The chain has TRBV27 and TRBJ1-5; D gene unclear. V was clipped by 11 bases and J by 9 bases, with 20 bases between them. Germline loops: CDR1 MNHEY, CDR2 SMNVEV (reference sequence). This CDR3 is built from 13 residues. DNA of the CDR3: TGTGCCGCTGGGGTGAGTCGGGGAGGGCCCCAGCATTTT. Its protein product is CAAGVSRGGPQHF.

The chain carries TRBV9 and TRBJ2-7; the D gene could be TRBD1 or TRBD2 (5 bases each). Germline V gene sequence: CDR1 SGDLS, CDR2 YYNGEE. V lost 0 bases to trimming and J lost 5 bases, with 15 bases between them. CDR3 length: 15 amino acids. The CDR3 loop reads CASSVGGAPLDEQYF. Written as DNA, the CDR3 is TGTGCCAGCAGCGTAGGAGGGGCCCCTCTCGACGAGCAGTACTTC.

This chain links TRBV6-5 with TRBJ1-2; D possibly corresponds to TRBD1 (5 bases). The germline V and J ends were trimmed by 6 bases and 6 bases, with 14 bases remaining between them. Germline lookup yields CDR1 MNHEY and CDR2 SVGAGI. The CDR3 loop spans 13 amino acids. This CDR3 is CASSPPGANGYTF. The CDR3 DNA is TGTGCCAGCAGCCCCCCTGGGGCGAATGGCTACACCTTC.

CDR3 DNA sequence: TGTGCCAGGTTACGGGCCACAACCCTGTACGAGCAGTACTTC. This gives the protein CARLRATTLYEQYF. The rearrangement joins TRBV7-9 to TRBJ2-7; D uncertain. Trimming removed 9 bases at V and 4 bases at J, with 19 bases between. Germline CDR1 and CDR2: SEHNR and FQNEAQ (reference sequence). The CDR3 length is 14 residues.

J is TRBJ2-5 and V is TRBV19, with 7 bases lining up with TRBD1. J was trimmed by 5 bases and V by 3 bases; bases with no gene match: 6. CDR1 LNHDA and CDR2 SQIVND come from the germline V gene (reference sequence). This CDR3 contains 14 residues. The CDR3 is CASSISTGLETQYF. The DNA for the CDR3 is TGTGCCAGTAGTATCTCGACAGGGTTGGAGACCCAGTACTTC. Based on the CDR3 plus reference TRBV19 and TRBJ2-5, the full variable domain is DGGITQSPKYLFRKEGQNVTLSCEQNLNHDAMYWYRQDPGQGLRLIYYSQIVNDFQKGDIAEGYSVSREKKESFPLTVTSAQKNPTAFYLCASSISTGLETQYFGPGTRLLVL.

A note on this clone: The same CDR3 arises from other DNA sequences in this sample as well. The chain combines TRBV6-5 with TRBJ2-7; the D is unclear. This CDR3 contains 14 residues. V was clipped by 2 bases and J by 1 base, with 9 bases between them. The germline CDR1 and CDR2 sequences are MNHEY and SVGAGI. DNA for the CDR3: TGTGCCAGCAGTTACGGGCAACATTCCTACGAGCAGTACTTC. Translation: CASSYGQHSYEQYF.

The rearrangement joins TRBV5-1 to TRBJ1-6; 9 bases map to TRBD1. Germline V gene sequence: CDR1 SGHRS, CDR2 YFSETQ. The trim removed 4 bases at V and 5 bases at J, leaving 4 bases unmatched. The CDR3 totals 15 residues. CDR3: CASSTRDRDNSPLHF. CDR3 nucleotide sequence: TGCGCCAGCAGCACCCGGGACAGGGATAATTCACCCCTCCACTTT.

The chain carries TRBV30 and TRBJ1-4, with TRBD1 as a possible D gene (5 bases). The CDR3 consists of 18 residues. The V end was cut by 2 bases, the J end by 8 bases, with 27 bases between. The germline V gene encodes CDR1 GTSNPN and CDR2 SVGIG (reference sequence). Here the CDR3 reads CAWSLQLVDTFVEEKLFF. The CDR3 DNA is TGTGCCTGGAGTCTACAACTCGTGGACACTTTCGTTGAGGAAAAACTGTTTTTT. Drawing the rest from reference TRBV30 and TRBJ1-4, the complete variable domain is SQTIHQWPATLVQPVGSPLSLECTVEGTSNPNLYWYRQAAGRGLQLLFYSVGIGQISSEVPQNLSASRPQDRQFILSSKKLLLSDSGFYLCAWSLQLVDTFVEEKLFFGSGTQLSVL.

The V call is TRBV4-3, the J call TRBJ1-6; D may be TRBD1 (5 bases). The CDR3 sequence is 15 residues long. Per the germline V gene, CDR1 is LGHNA and CDR2 is YSLEER. The V end was cut by 0 bases, the J end by 7 bases, with 10 bases between. The DNA for the CDR3 is TGCGCCAGCAGCCAAGATCGAGAGGGGAATTCACCCCTCCACTTT. Translation gives CASSQDREGNSPLHF.

The chain combines TRBV27 with TRBJ2-1, with D possibly matching TRBD1 (7 bases). The CDR3 is 11 amino acids. Germline assignment: CDR1 MNHEY and CDR2 SMNVEV (reference sequence). V was clipped by 8 bases and J by 8 bases, with 10 bases between them. The CDR3 loop reads CASGRGDEQFF. CDR3 nucleotides: TGTGCCAGCGGCAGGGGGGATGAGCAGTTCTTC.

V usage is TRBV5-6 and J usage is TRBJ2-7, with 10 bases that match TRBD1. CDR1 and CDR2 from the germline V gene are SGHDT and YYEEEE. This CDR3 region has 14 residues. J was trimmed by 2 bases and V by 4 bases; bases with no gene match: 3. Here the CDR3 reads CASSATGGTYEQYF. In nucleotides, the CDR3 is TGTGCCAGCAGCGCGACAGGGGGCACCTACGAGCAGTACTTC.

The chain recombines TRBV7-9 with TRBJ2-3, with TRBD2 identical over 8 bases. This CDR3 has 17 amino acids. J lost 0 bases, V lost 5 bases, and 10 bases had no gene match. Germline assignment: CDR1 SEHNR and CDR2 FQNEAQ (reference sequence). CDR3 coding DNA: TGTGCCAGCAGCGGTGTGATACTAGCGGCTAGCACAGATACGCAGTATTTT. It translates to CASSGVILAASTDTQYF.

This chain links TRBV7-9 with TRBJ2-5; maybe TRBD2 (6 bases). CDR1 SEHNR and CDR2 FQNEAQ come from the germline V gene (reference sequence). The CDR3 spans 12 residues. Deletions cut 5 bases from V and 11 bases from J, with 15 bases between. CDR3 sequence reads: CASSPGASAQYF. In nucleotides, the CDR3 is TGTGCCAGCAGCCCTGGGGCTAGCGCGCAGTACTTC.

This clone appeared once. The same CDR3 also results from other DNA sequences found in this sample. V is TRBV4-3 and J is TRBJ2-7; D is uncertain. In germline, CDR1 is LGHNA, CDR2 YSLEER. CDR3 length: 15 amino acids. Trimming shortened V by 0 bases and J by 0 bases, and 9 bases separated the two germline ends. CDR3 DNA sequence: TGCGCCAGCAGCCAAGACAACGGGCCCTCCTACGAGCAGTACTTC. The encoded protein is CASSQDNGPSYEQYF.

V usage is TRBV4-1 and J usage is TRBJ2-7; 7 bases are a match to TRBD2. The V segment lost 0 bases and the J segment 4 bases; nucleotides outside the gene matches: 6. Looked up from germline, CDR1 is MGHRA and CDR2 is YSYEKL. The CDR3 spans 15 residues. The CDR3 nucleotides read TGCGCCAGCAGCCAAGATCTCAGGGAGGGATACGAGCAGTACTTC. It codes for CASSQDLREGYEQYF.

The chain links TRBV5-1 to TRBJ2-7, with a tentative D call TRBD2 (5 bases). Germline assignment: CDR1 SGHRS and CDR2 YFSETQ. This CDR3 comprises 16 residues. The V and J ends lost 5 bases and 3 bases respectively, with 21 bases between them. For the CDR3, the DNA is TGCGCCAGCAGAATAGGGTCGTCGGGATTGTACTACGAGCAGTACTTC. Its protein is CASRIGSSGLYYEQYF.

The V call is TRBV4-2, the J call TRBJ1-5; no clear D. V was trimmed by 0 bases and J by 0 bases, leaving 6 bases between them. The length of the CDR3 is 15 residues. Germline V CDR1 and CDR2: LGHNA, YNFKEQ. Here the CDR3 DNA reads TGTGCCAGCAGCCAAGATTTAAGTAGCAATCAGCCCCAGCATTTT. Its protein product is CASSQDLSSNQPQHF.

This sequence joins TRBV4-1 and TRBJ1-2; D may be TRBD1 (5 bases). The CDR3 has 17 amino acids. CDR1 and CDR2 from the germline V gene are MGHRA and YSYEKL. Between the trimmed V and J ends, which lost 3 bases and 5 bases, there was a span of 22 bases. The CDR3 loop reads CASSHPRGRDLGYGYTF. In DNA, the CDR3 is TGCGCCAGCAGCCATCCTAGGGGCAGGGACCTTGGGTATGGCTACACCTTC.